Sequencing of this T cell receptor (beta chain) was carried out in a study of blood T cell repertoires in COVID-19. About the study: The study drew acute and convalescent COVID-19 samples from the United States, Italy and Spain. The analysed material was cDNA or gDNA that came from T cells, B-cell-depleted T cells, or PBMCs.

In the authors' methods: Quantification of nucleated cells was approximated via reference gene primer amplification. TCRdb keeps only in-frame clones here, not all; method: immunoSEQ multiplex PCR. From that table come the V and J calls and clone size; the DNA was used to work out D and trimming. The sample shows about 93,000 clones, approximately 90% of them seen only once. This CDR3 is built from 14 residues. The germline gives CDR1 SGHTA, CDR2 FQGTGA. Trimming pared 5 bases from V and 8 bases from J, leaving 15 bases between. The sequence was collected from a man aged 50-59 years with acute or convalescent COVID-19. The sequenced sample was peripheral blood. The chain is built from TRBV7-3 and TRBJ2-2, with D possibly TRBD2 on 5 matching bases. DNA of the CDR3: TGTGCCAGCAGCAGCGACGCCGGGAAGGGGGAGCTGTTTTTT. This translates into CASSSDAGKGELFF.